This is a list of T cell receptor beta chains from one sample in a study of T cells of healthy individuals. TCRdb re-analysed the 5' RACE reads in MiXCR, keeping a single row per CDR3 protein. The profile covers some 85,000 distinct CDR3 sequences, with about 5.5% appearing a single time and 6.5% to 8% taken by the ten largest. Receptors originate from a female donor in good health. Each CDR3 is given with its conserved first and last residue. The size of a clone is reported for some rows only, either as once, few or many, or as a class for expanded clones.

CDR3 length	V gene	clone size	J gene	CDR3 protein
14	TRBV7-2	NA	TRBJ2-5	CASSLDPVGGTQYF
13	TRBV18	NA	TRBJ1-5	CASSPEANQPQHF
16	TRBV10-3	NA	TRBJ1-1	CAISSTGTGLLTEAFF
14	TRBV6-5	NA	TRBJ1-2	CASSPIREGGGYTF
15	TRBV7-2	many	TRBJ2-5	CASSPSGLPQETQYF
16	TRBV4-1	NA	TRBJ1-1	CASSQDPLLLNTEAFF
17	TRBV9	many	TRBJ1-6	CASSGSEGNNANSPLHF
15	TRBV3-1	NA	TRBJ1-1	CASSPFILMNTEAFF
14	TRBV20-1	many	TRBJ2-7	CSALIAGSTYEQYF
15	TRBV20-1	few	TRBJ2-5	CSAIPAGGVVETQYF
15	TRBV12-3/TRBV12-4	many	TRBJ2-1	CASSFFGNQANEQFF
15	TRBV5-1	NA	TRBJ2-2	CASSLEQGCSGELFF
14	TRBV12-3/TRBV12-4	few	TRBJ2-2	CASSFGDYGGELFF
16	TRBV28	many	TRBJ2-7	CASSAQGEAHSYEQYF
16	TRBV19	many	TRBJ2-1	CASSPWTSGIYNEQFF
14	TRBV4-1	many	TRBJ2-3	CASSQVVAVDTQYF
16	TRBV7-2	many	TRBJ2-1	CASSLVTSGRPGGQFF
14	TRBV5-5	NA	TRBJ1-3	CASSFTDSGNTIYF
14	TRBV7-9	many	TRBJ2-3	CASSLLAISDTQYF
15	TRBV29-1	many	TRBJ2-7	CSVEISGTITYEQYF
14	TRBV10-3	many	TRBJ1-1	CAIRGQGLNTEAFF
15	TRBV4-3	few	TRBJ2-7	CASSQDQDYSYEQYF
12	TRBV10-2	many	TRBJ2-2	CASSFVTGELFF
14	TRBV6-5	many	TRBJ2-1	CASWGLARGNEQFF
14	TRBV20-1	many	TRBJ2-7	CSAPSSGLLYEQYF
15	TRBV29-1	many	TRBJ2-1	CSVEGLAAKYNEQFF